This TCR beta chain was observed in a study of T cells in Graves' hyperthyroidism and ophthalmopathy. This CDR3 region has 12 residues. Deletions cut 6 bases from V and 3 bases from J, with 7 bases between. Germline V gene data show CDR1 as MNHNS and CDR2 as SASEGT. Clinical symptoms, serum thyroxine and TRAb, thyroid ultrasound and orbital computed tomography together formed the diagnostic basis. This clonotype came up many times. No antigen is known for it. Study-wide results and limits: Blood also carried most thyroid clonotypes expanded above 0.001.

RNA transcripts served as the template for amplifying TCR beta CDR3 regions. The primer set for the first-round RT-PCR of the TCR CDR3 was HTBI. From the multiplex PCR reads, TCRdb called clonotypes with MiXCR, one entry per CDR3 protein. The table records about 500,000 distinct CDR3 sequences, about 15% of them present only once. The receptor comes from a woman aged 25 to 39 with Graves' ophthalmopathy. Sequences were obtained from blood. J is TRBJ2-3 and V is TRBV6-1, with D tentatively TRBD1 or TRBD2 (5 bases each). The CDR3 coding sequence is TGTGCCAGCAGGGGGACGACAGATACGCAGTATTTT. Translation: CASRGTTDTQYF.